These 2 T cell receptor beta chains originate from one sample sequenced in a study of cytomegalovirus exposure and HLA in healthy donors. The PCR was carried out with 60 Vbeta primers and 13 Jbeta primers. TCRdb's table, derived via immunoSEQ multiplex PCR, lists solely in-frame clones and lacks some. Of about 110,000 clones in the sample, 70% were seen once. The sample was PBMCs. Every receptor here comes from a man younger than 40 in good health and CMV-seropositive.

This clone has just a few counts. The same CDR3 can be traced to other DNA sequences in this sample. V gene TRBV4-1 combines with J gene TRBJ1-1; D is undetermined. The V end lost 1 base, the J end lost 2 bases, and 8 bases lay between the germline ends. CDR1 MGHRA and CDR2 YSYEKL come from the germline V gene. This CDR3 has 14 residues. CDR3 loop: CASSQGSGNTEAFF. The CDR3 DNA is TGCGCCAGCAGCCAAGGTTCGGGAAACACTGAAGCTTTCTTT.

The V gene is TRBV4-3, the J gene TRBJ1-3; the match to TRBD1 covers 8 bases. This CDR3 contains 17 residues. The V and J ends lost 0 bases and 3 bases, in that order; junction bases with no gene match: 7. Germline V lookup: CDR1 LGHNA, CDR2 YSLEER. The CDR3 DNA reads TGCGCCAGCAGCCAAGATTCAGGGGGCCTTCTTGGAAACACCATATATTTT. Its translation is CASSQDSGGLLGNTIYF.